This T cell receptor beta chain was sequenced during a study of radiation and T cells in renal cell carcinoma. Produced via immunoSEQ multiplex PCR; TCRdb's table is partial and in-frame only. Of more than 20,000 clones listed, about 85% are singletons. This CDR3 is built from 15 residues. Per the germline V gene, CDR1 is LNHDA and CDR2 is SQIVND (reference sequence). V lost 5 bases and J lost 7, with 18 bases in between. Time point reported: blood 2 weeks post-SBRT. As to treatment: 15 Gy SBRT to primary tumor, nephrectomy 4 weeks later. The TCR comes from a man aged 55 to 69 with renal cell carcinoma. V usage is TRBV19 and J usage is TRBJ1-3; D is ambiguous. Sequenced here: blood, sampled from a patient whose treatment included radiotherapy and nephrectomy. CDR3 region: CASSLARPGLNTIYF. The CDR3 DNA reads as TGTGCCAGTAGTCTCGCCAGACCAGGTCTCAACACCATATATTTT.